The entry below describes one TCR beta chain. The entry originates in a study of blood T cell repertoires in COVID-19. Study as a whole: Samples taken during acute and convalescent COVID-19 were collected in the United States, Italy and Spain. T cells, B-cell-depleted T cells, or PBMCs supplied cDNA or gDNA.

The CDR3 length is 15 residues. The V and J ends lost 0 bases and 3 bases respectively, with 12 bases between them. Germline assignment: CDR1 SGHAT and CDR2 FQNNGV. In the authors' methods: Reference gene primers were amplified, and this amplification served to estimate nucleated cell counts. Using immunoSEQ multiplex PCR, the repertoire was profiled, and TCRdb retains in-frame clones only, with some absent. V and J calls plus clone size are reproduced from that table; the DNA served to infer D and trimming. The sample contains some 90,000 clones, roughly nine tenths of which appear only once. This TCR was sampled from a man aged 50-59 years with acute or convalescent COVID-19. Material for sequencing was peripheral blood. The chain is built from TRBV11-2 and TRBJ2-7, with D uncertain. CDR3 loop: CASSLERGGNYEQYF. DNA for the CDR3: TGTGCCAGCAGCTTAGAGAGAGGCGGAAACTACGAGCAGTACTTC.